This T cell receptor (beta chain) was retrieved from a study of blood T cells in healthy people across ages. General study points: Comparison with aged donors showed that long-lived donors had more naive CD4+ cells and higher diversity.

Primers used in a second PCR of about 7 to 11 cycles were a sample-barcoded 5' primer and a J-beta primer mix. The authors tagged each cDNA molecule using a template-switch adaptor with 12 random nucleotides. From the 5' RACE reads, TCRdb called clonotypes with MiXCR, one entry per CDR3 protein. Of around 780,000 distinct CDR3 sequences in the sample, just over 55% were seen once. The CDR3 runs 15 residues. V was shortened by 6 bases and J by 2 bases, with 16 bases between the two germline ends. Per germline, CDR1 SGHTA and CDR2 FQGNSA. The study isolated at least 6.5 million PBMCs from each sample. RNA extraction gave at least 5 micrograms of total RNA per sample. As regards this clonotype: Its antigen is not identified.

V and J are TRBV7-2 and TRBJ2-5; possibly TRBD2 for D (5 bases). Sequenced sample: blood. This receptor was identified in a man aged 35 to 55 in good health. This CDR3 reads CASSFSGSVQETQYF. The CDR3 nucleotides read TGTGCCAGCAGTTTCAGCGGCAGTGTGCAAGAGACCCAGTACTTC. Variable domain in full (rest from reference TRBV7-2 and TRBJ2-5): GAGVSQSPSNKVTEKGKDVELRCDPISGHTALYWYRQSLGQGLEFLIYFQGNSAPDKSGLPSDRFSAERTGGSVSTLTIQRTQQEDSAVYLCASSFSGSVQETQYFGPGTRLLVL.